This passage covers 27 T cell receptor beta chains from one sample sequenced in a study of beta chain features in type 1 diabetes. Sequenced material consisted of expressed TCRB transcripts (all of the isolated RNA was reverse transcribed). Clones were sequenced by immunoSEQ multiplex PCR, and TCRdb holds only the in-frame ones, with some missing. The sample yields under 400,000 clones, about 15% seen once. Input material: central memory CD4+ T cells from blood. The receptor set was obtained from a man aged 25 to 40 in good health.

This clone was observed a few times. V is TRBV7-2 and J is TRBJ1-3; D might be TRBD1 (6 bases). V dropped 2 bases and J dropped 9 bases, with 20 bases sitting between them. The length of the CDR3 is 16 residues. Germline-derived CDR1 and CDR2 are SGHTA and FQGNSA. This chain's CDR3 is CASSLMGSTGLGTIYF. The CDR3 DNA follows: TGTGCCAGCAGCTTAATGGGTTCGACAGGCCTTGGCACCATATATTTT.

The chain employs TRBV18 and TRBJ2-7; D not resolved. V was cut by 1 base and J by 5 bases, with 9 bases left in between. The CDR3 is 13 residues long. Germline V CDR1 and CDR2: KGHSH, LQKENI. The CDR3 is CASSPRRVDEQYV. CDR3 in DNA: TGTGCCAGCTCACCACGACGGGTGGACGAGCAGTACGTC.

The chain combines TRBV7-2 with TRBJ2-3; TRBD2 is a possible D gene (5 bases). The CDR3 loop spans 15 amino acids. Trimming removed 2 bases from V and 4 bases from J, with 13 bases in between. Germline values: CDR1 SGHTA, CDR2 FQGNSA. The CDR3 DNA reads as TGTGCCAGCAGCTTAACGGACCTCGGGGCAGATACGCAGTATTTT. Protein: CASSLTDLGADTQYF. Together with reference TRBV7-2 and TRBJ2-3, the CDR3 gives the full variable domain: GAGVSQSPSNKVTEKGKDVELRCDPISGHTALYWYRQSLGQGLEFLIYFQGNSAPDKSGLPSDRFSAERTGGSVSTLTIQRTQQEDSAVYLCASSLTDLGADTQYFGPGTRLTVL.

The V call is TRBV7-2, the J call TRBJ2-7; TRBD1 matches at 10 bases. Trimming at V came to 3 bases and at J to 5 bases, leaving 4 bases not matched to a gene. This CDR3 region has 14 residues. The V gene's germline CDR1 is SGHTA and CDR2 FQGNSA. CDR3 sequence (DNA): TGTGCCAGCAGCTTGGGTGACAGGGGGCACGAGCAGTACTTC. Protein: CASSLGDRGHEQYF.

There are a few counts of this clone. The chain is built from TRBV29-1 and TRBJ2-3, with 12 bases that match TRBD2. The V and J ends lost 7 bases and 0 bases, in that order; junction bases with no gene match: 8. Germline-derived CDR1 and CDR2 are SQVTM and ANQGSEA. The CDR3 extends over 16 amino acids. As DNA, the CDR3 is TGCAGCGGGGGGCACGGACTAGCGGGAAGCACAGATACGCAGTATTTT. Translated: CSGGHGLAGSTDTQYF.

This clone turned up a few times. The germline gene is not matched at one end of the junction; a read error may be the cause. The rearrangement uses TRBV7-8 and TRBJ2-3; 7 bases line up with TRBD2. CDR1 is SGHVS, CDR2 FQNEAQ, per germline. This CDR3 is 16 amino acids long. The CDR3 protein is CASSQGAAGSTDTQYF. CDR3 coding DNA: TGCGCCAGCAGCCAAGGAGCAGCGGGGAGCACAGATACGCAGTATTTT.

The CDR3 nucleotides read TGTGCCGCAGCACCGGGACAGGGCTACGAGCAGTACTTC. This encodes CAAAPGQGYEQYF. J is TRBJ2-7 and V is TRBV27, with 9 bases aligning to TRBD1. Looked up from germline, CDR1 is MNHEY and CDR2 is SMNVEV (reference sequence). V shed 11 bases, J shed 3 bases, and the junction held 8 bases outside the gene matches. The CDR3 totals 13 residues.

The DNA for the CDR3 is TGTGCCAGCAGCTTCACTTTAGCGGGAAGGGGCACAGATACGCAGTATTTT. Its translation is CASSFTLAGRGTDTQYF. V is TRBV11-3 and J is TRBJ2-3, with 8 nucleotides matching TRBD2. CDR1 is SGHNT and CDR2 is YENEEA in the germline V gene. V shed 3 bases, J shed 1 base, and the junction held 9 bases outside the gene matches. The CDR3 length is 17 residues.

This rearrangement joins TRBV5-4 to TRBJ2-7; D gene uncertain. The CDR3 runs to 12 residues. The germline V and J ends were trimmed by 2 bases and 4 bases, with 7 bases remaining between them. CDR1 is SGHNT and CDR2 is YYREEE in the germline V gene (reference sequence). The CDR3 DNA sequence: TGTGCCAGCAGCTTTCTCGGGTACGAGCAGTACTTC. Protein sequence: CASSFLGYEQYF.

This clone came up a few times. The genes are TRBV6-5 and TRBJ2-3; TRBD2 matches at 9 bases. The CDR3 length is 14 residues. The J segment lost 7 bases and the V segment lost 2 bases, leaving 4 bases of the junction unmatched. Germline V gene lookup returns CDR1 MNHEY and CDR2 SVGAGI. CDR3 protein: CASSYGGGAYTQYF. DNA for the CDR3: TGTGCCAGCAGTTACGGCGGGGGGGCCTATACGCAGTATTTT.

This clone was seen a handful of times. This chain links TRBV7-2 with TRBJ2-5, with D perhaps matching TRBD2 (5 bases). Trimming left V 6 bases short and J 2 bases short, with 13 bases between. The germline CDR1 and CDR2 sequences are SGHTA and FQGNSA. The CDR3 is made up of 14 amino acids. This chain's CDR3 is CASRPGVQQETQYF. As DNA, the CDR3 is TGTGCCAGCAGGCCCGGGGTCCAACAAGAGACCCAGTACTTC.

In this sample, this clone turned up a few times. The chain combines TRBV6-1 with TRBJ2-5; 8 bases are a match to TRBD1. CDR1 MNHNS and CDR2 SASEGT come from the germline V gene. Trimming took 5 bases from V and 5 from J; bases not matched to a gene: 10. The CDR3 is 15 amino acids. The CDR3: CASSWTGTLRETQYF. Here the CDR3 DNA reads TGTGCCAGCAGTTGGACAGGGACTTTGCGGGAGACCCAGTACTTC.

This clone was seen only a few times. The rearrangement joins TRBV10-3 to TRBJ1-2; 7 bases are shared with TRBD1. V dropped 6 bases and J dropped 5; count of bases not matched to a gene: 9. The CDR3 length is 14 residues. Germline V gene data show CDR1 as ENHRY and CDR2 as SYGVKD. The CDR3 protein is CAIRTQGQSYGYTF. CDR3 coding DNA: TGTGCCATCAGGACACAGGGACAGTCATATGGCTACACCTTC.

This chain uses TRBV11-3 with TRBJ2-5; possible D gene TRBD2, 6 bases. The CDR3 is 14 residues long. V shed 3 bases and J shed 5 bases, with 13 bases lying between them. Germline values: CDR1 SGHNT, CDR2 YENEEA. CDR3 coding DNA: TGTGCCAGCAGCTTCGGCGGGGCGCGGGAGACCCAGTACTTC. As protein: CASSFGGARETQYF. Together with reference TRBV11-3 and TRBJ2-5, the CDR3 gives the full variable domain: EAGVVQSPRYKIIEKKQPVAFWCNPISGHNTLYWYLQNLGQGPELLIRYENEEAVDDSQLPKDRFSAERLKGVDSTLKIQPAELGDSAVYLCASSFGGARETQYFGPGTRLLVL.

This clone has only a few counts. The rearrangement joins TRBV19 to TRBJ2-4; 7 nucleotides align to TRBD1. V lost 5 bases to trimming and J lost 12 bases; unmatched junction nucleotides: 4. The CDR3 totals 11 residues. Germline V gives CDR1 LNHDA, CDR2 SQIVND (reference sequence). The CDR3 DNA follows: TGTGCCAGTAGTGCTGGGACAGCTCAGTACTTC. Amino acids: CASSAGTAQYF.

This clone was recorded a few times. The chain uses TRBV6-6 and TRBJ1-1; D may be TRBD1 (5 bases). Between the trimmed V and J ends, which lost 3 bases and 5 bases, there was a span of 10 bases. The germline V gene has CDR1 MNHNY and CDR2 SVGAGI (reference sequence). The CDR3 is 13 amino acids. This CDR3 is CASSYIQGTEAFF. The CDR3 bases are TGTGCCAGCAGTTATATCCAGGGTACTGAAGCTTTCTTT.

This clone was picked up a small number of times. CDR3 DNA sequence: TGTGCCAGCAGCTTGGTGCAGCCCCTTAGGGGTGGCTACACCTTC. Its protein is CASSLVQPLRGGYTF. This sequence joins TRBV5-6 and TRBJ1-2, with D perhaps matching TRBD1 (5 bases). V was cut by 0 bases and J by 7 bases, with 16 bases left in between. CDR3 size: 15 residues. Germline V gene data show CDR1 as SGHDT and CDR2 as YYEEEE.

Note on this clone: The same CDR3 also results from other DNA sequences found in this sample. The V and J genes are TRBV7-7 and TRBJ2-3; TRBD2 agrees at 11 bases. This CDR3 has 15 amino acids. With V trimmed by 4 bases and J by 3 bases, 3 bases remained unmatched. Germline V gene lookup returns CDR1 SSHAT and CDR2 FNYEAQ (reference sequence). The CDR3 DNA is TGTGCCAGCAGCTCCGGGACTAGCGGAACAGATACGCAGTATTTT. It specifies CASSSGTSGTDTQYF.

V and J are TRBV6-6 and TRBJ2-3, with D hard to call. The V gene's germline CDR1 is MNHNY and CDR2 SVGAGI (reference sequence). This CDR3 region has 11 residues. The V end lost 10 bases, the J end lost 5 bases, and 10 bases lay between the germline ends. The CDR3 reads CATGLVDTQYF. CDR3 nucleotides: TGTGCCACCGGCCTTGTAGATACGCAGTATTTT.

In this sample, this clone turned up a few times. The V call is TRBV7-2, the J call TRBJ2-5; unclear D gene. The CDR3 covers 13 residues. V lost 3 bases and J lost 1, with 6 bases in between. The V gene's germline CDR1 is SGHTA and CDR2 FQGNSA. The CDR3 loop reads CASSFTAQETQYF. Written as DNA, the CDR3 is TGTGCCAGCAGCTTTACCGCCCAAGAGACCCAGTACTTC.

This chain links TRBV6-4 with TRBJ2-3; maybe TRBD2 (5 bases). The CDR3 is 15 residues long. The germline V and J ends were trimmed by 2 bases and 6 bases, with 15 bases remaining between them. The germline gives CDR1 MRHNA, CDR2 SNTAGT. The CDR3 spells CASSDRFQRGDTQYF. CDR3 DNA sequence: TGTGCCAGCAGTGACAGGTTTCAAAGAGGGGATACGCAGTATTTT.

This chain links TRBV6-5 with TRBJ2-3, with 8 bases identical to TRBD2. The length of the CDR3 is 15 residues. Germline CDR1 is MNHEY and CDR2 is SVGAGI. Trimming cost V 6 bases and J 2 bases; bases outside gene matches: 7. CDR3 nucleotide sequence: TGTGCCAGCAGACCCACTAGCGGACTCACAGATACGCAGTATTTT. Translation gives CASRPTSGLTDTQYF.

This clone occurred a few times. This chain joins TRBV5-4 and TRBJ2-5; no firm D call. This CDR3 has 13 residues. The V end was cut by 2 bases, the J end by 1 base, with 6 bases between. Germline loops: CDR1 SGHNT, CDR2 YYREEE (reference sequence). The CDR3 here is CASSFQIQETQYF. The CDR3 nucleotides read TGTGCCAGCAGCTTCCAGATCCAAGAGACCCAGTACTTC. The full variable domain, completed using reference TRBV5-4 and TRBJ2-5, is ETGVTQSPTHLIKTRGQQVTLRCSSQSGHNTVSWYQQALGQGPQFIFQYYREEENGRGNFPPRFSGLQFPNYSSELNVNALELDDSALYLCASSFQIQETQYFGPGTRLLVL.

This chain uses TRBV18 with TRBJ1-2; possibly TRBD1 for D (5 bases). Germline values: CDR1 KGHSH, CDR2 LQKENI. V shed 2 bases and J shed 3 bases, with 13 bases lying between them. There are 15 residues in the CDR3. CDR3 sequence reads: CASSPNSDSHYGYTF. In DNA, the CDR3 is TGTGCCAGCTCACCAAATAGTGACAGCCACTATGGCTACACCTTC.

This clone showed up many times. This chain uses TRBV4-3 with TRBJ2-5, with unresolved D. Germline CDR1 reads LGHNA; CDR2 reads YSLEER. Trimming shortened V by 1 base and J by 4 bases, and 10 bases separated the two germline ends. The CDR3 extends over 14 amino acids. CDR3 nucleotide sequence: TGCGCCAGCAGCCAAGGCTTGGGTACAGAGACCCAGTACTTC. Translation: CASSQGLGTETQYF.

This clone was detected only a few times. The chain links TRBV7-3 to TRBJ1-3; D remains ambiguous. The V and J ends lost 4 bases and 2 bases respectively, with 6 bases between them. The CDR3 contains 13 residues. CDR1 SGHTA and CDR2 FQGTGA come from the germline V gene. The CDR3 region has the DNA TGTGCCAGCAGCTGGGCTCCTGGAAACACCATATATTTT. Translating it yields CASSWAPGNTIYF.

V gene TRBV18 combines with J gene TRBJ1-1, with a tentative D call TRBD1 (5 bases). Germline CDR1 is KGHSH and CDR2 is LQKENI. Trimming removed 1 base at V and 1 base at J, with 7 bases between. The CDR3 contains 14 residues. CDR3: CASSPQGPNTEAFF. For the CDR3, the DNA is TGTGCCAGCTCACCACAGGGGCCGAACACTGAAGCTTTCTTT.